The 17 T cell receptor beta chains below were found in one sample sequenced in a study of OX40 agonist ivuxolimab in advanced cancers. Only in-frame clones appear in the TCRdb table, and some are missing; sequencing was by immunoSEQ multiplex PCR. The sample has 60,000 to 65,000 clones; roughly 90% are singletons. This specimen was CD4+ or CD8+ T cells sorted from blood, taken in a trial of the OX40 agonist ivuxolimab. The origin of the receptors is an adult with an advanced solid tumor such as melanoma, head and neck, liver or kidney cancer.

V gene TRBV2 combines with J gene TRBJ2-7; possibly TRBD1 for D (6 bases). This CDR3 has 18 residues. V lost 7 bases, J lost 2 bases, and 27 bases lay in between. The germline V gene encodes CDR1 SNHLY and CDR2 FYNNEI. CDR3 sequence (DNA): TGTGCCAGCACCGTAGAAGACCCCTATTGGACAGTGCCCTACGAGCAGTACTTC. Translating it yields CASTVEDPYWTVPYEQYF.

This rearrangement joins TRBV19 to TRBJ2-1, with TRBD2 matching 7 bases. V lost 6 bases to trimming and J lost 0 bases; unmatched junction nucleotides: 23. The length of the CDR3 is 21 residues. CDR1 is LNHDA and CDR2 is SQIVND in the germline V gene (reference sequence). This chain's CDR3 is CASSRGRGSRAFPSSYNEQFF. CDR3 bases: TGTGCCAGTAGCCGGGGGAGGGGTTCGAGAGCTTTTCCTAGCTCCTACAATGAGCAGTTCTTC.

The chain has TRBV5-5 and TRBJ1-3; unclear D gene. The germline CDR1 and CDR2 sequences are SGHKS and YYEKEE (reference sequence). The CDR3 runs 14 residues. Trimming left V 0 bases short and J 3 bases short, with 7 bases between. Written as DNA, the CDR3 is TGTGCCAGCAGCTTGGACAGTCTTGGAAACACCATATATTTT. The encoded protein is CASSLDSLGNTIYF.

The CDR3 region is CASSYSARNSPLHF. In DNA, the CDR3 is TGTGCCAGCAGTTATTCGGCCAGAAATTCACCCCTCCACTTT. The chain recombines TRBV6-5 with TRBJ1-6; D is unresolved. V lost 3 bases and J 7 bases, leaving 10 bases between the germline ends. Germline CDR1 MNHEY, CDR2 SVGAGI. The CDR3 runs 14 residues.

V is TRBV7-8 and J is TRBJ2-5, with 7 bases aligning to TRBD2. The CDR3 sequence is 16 residues long. Trimming cost V 2 bases and J 0 bases; bases outside gene matches: 6. Germline V lookup: CDR1 SGHVS, CDR2 FQNEAQ. Written as DNA, the CDR3 is TGTGCCAGCAGCTTATTTAGCGGGTCCTACCAAGAGACCCAGTACTTC. As protein: CASSLFSGSYQETQYF.

This clone was seen just once. The chain couples TRBV11-2 to TRBJ2-7; 10 positions agree with TRBD1. V trimming: 3 bases; J trimming: 6 bases; junction bases outside the gene matches: 5. In germline, CDR1 is SGHAT, CDR2 FQNNGV. The CDR3 consists of 14 residues. This chain's CDR3 is CASSFDRGQREQYF. CDR3 nucleotides: TGTGCCAGCAGCTTTGACAGGGGGCAACGCGAGCAGTACTTC.

V gene TRBV10-3 combines with J gene TRBJ1-3, with a weak D call TRBD1 (6 bases). CDR3 length equals 16 residues. Per the germline V gene, CDR1 is ENHRY and CDR2 is SYGVKD. The ends were cut back, 0 bases at V and 0 bases at J, with 9 bases in the middle. The CDR3 nucleotides are TGTGCCATCAGTGAGTCTCAGGGGTACTCTGGAAACACCATATATTTT. Amino acids: CAISESQGYSGNTIYF.

The chain recombines TRBV29-1 with TRBJ2-5; D gene ambiguous. This CDR3 contains 12 residues. Trimming took off 3 bases at V and 7 bases at J, with 12 bases between the two ends. Germline V gene lookup returns CDR1 SQVTM and CDR2 ANQGSEA. The CDR3 sequence: CSVDSSAGTQYF. The CDR3, as DNA: TGCAGCGTTGATTCGTCCGCAGGGACCCAGTACTTC.

The chain combines TRBV29-1 with TRBJ1-1; D is perhaps TRBD1 (5 bases). The germline CDR1 and CDR2 sequences are SQVTM and ANQGSEA. This CDR3 comprises 12 residues. Trimming took 4 bases from V and 4 from J, leaving 10 bases between them. In nucleotides, the CDR3 is TGCAGCGTTGGGGGGTACGGCACTGAAGCTTTCTTT. Its translation is CSVGGYGTEAFF.

As for this clone: Other DNA sequences within the sample encode an identical CDR3. The rearrangement joins TRBV7-2 to TRBJ2-5, with unresolved D. Germline assignment: CDR1 SGHTA and CDR2 FQGNSA. Trimming removed 1 base at V and 4 bases at J, with 1 base between. The CDR3 extends over 11 amino acids. The CDR3 coding sequence is TGTGCCAGCAGCTTAGTAGAGACCCAGTACTTC. It is translated as CASSLVETQYF.

The CDR3, as DNA: TGTGCCAGCAGCCAGGGGGGCCTCGTTGAAAAACTGTTTTTT. It translates to CASSQGGLVEKLFF. The V gene is TRBV11-2, the J gene TRBJ1-4; 7 nucleotides align to TRBD1. V was pared by 5 bases and J by 7 bases, with 7 bases of the junction left unmatched. The V gene's germline CDR1 is SGHAT and CDR2 FQNNGV. The CDR3 loop spans 14 amino acids.

The rearrangement uses TRBV30 and TRBJ2-2, with a possible D match to TRBD2 (6 bases). V lost 8 bases, J lost 2 bases, and 24 bases lay in between. CDR3 length: 17 amino acids. CDR1 GTSNPN and CDR2 SVGIG come from the germline V gene (reference sequence). In DNA form, the CDR3 reads TGTGCCGCCCTGGGGCGGGACCATTCGAGTAACACCGGGGAGCTGTTTTTT. Its protein is CAALGRDHSSNTGELFF.

This clone was counted once. The chain combines TRBV4-1 with TRBJ2-3, with 7 bases that match TRBD1. Trimming removed 1 base from V and 14 bases from J; junction bases left unmatched: 9. The CDR3 length is 13 residues. Germline CDR1 and CDR2: MGHRA and YSYEKL. CDR3 sequence: CASSQARQGLGYF. DNA for the CDR3: TGCGCCAGCAGCCAAGCCCGACAGGGTCTTGGGTATTTT.

This clone was counted a single time. CDR3 nucleotides: TGTGCCAGTGGGCAGAACACTGAAGCTTTCTTT. Protein product: CASGQNTEAFF. The rearrangement links TRBV6-5 to TRBJ1-1; D gene unclear. The CDR3 runs to 11 residues. Trimming cost V 9 bases and J 1 base, with 6 bases left between them. From germline, CDR1 is MNHEY and CDR2 SVGAGI.

This clone was seen once. The CDR3 bases are TGTGCCAGCAGTTCTAGCGGCTCCTACGAGCAGTACTTC. The encoded protein is CASSSSGSYEQYF. V is TRBV6-6 and J is TRBJ2-7, with 7 bases fitting TRBD2. CDR1 and CDR2 (germline): MNHNY, SVGAGI (reference sequence). The CDR3 covers 13 residues. Trimming removed 4 bases from V and 0 bases from J; junction bases left unmatched: 0.

This chain joins TRBV7-9 and TRBJ1-1; D unresolved. This CDR3 spans 15 amino acids. From germline, CDR1 is SEHNR and CDR2 FQNEAQ (reference sequence). Deletions cut 1 base from V and 1 base from J, with 10 bases between. CDR3 amino acids: CASSLGSGTNTEAFF. The CDR3 DNA follows: TGTGCCAGCAGCTTAGGATCAGGAACGAACACTGAAGCTTTCTTT.

This chain connects TRBV11-3 to TRBJ2-3; D unclear. V lost 5 bases, J lost 4 bases, and 7 bases lay in between. The V gene's germline CDR1 is SGHNT and CDR2 YENEEA. The CDR3 length is 12 residues. The CDR3 spells CASSVSADTQYF. The CDR3 nucleotides are TGTGCCAGCAGCGTCTCTGCAGATACGCAGTATTTT.